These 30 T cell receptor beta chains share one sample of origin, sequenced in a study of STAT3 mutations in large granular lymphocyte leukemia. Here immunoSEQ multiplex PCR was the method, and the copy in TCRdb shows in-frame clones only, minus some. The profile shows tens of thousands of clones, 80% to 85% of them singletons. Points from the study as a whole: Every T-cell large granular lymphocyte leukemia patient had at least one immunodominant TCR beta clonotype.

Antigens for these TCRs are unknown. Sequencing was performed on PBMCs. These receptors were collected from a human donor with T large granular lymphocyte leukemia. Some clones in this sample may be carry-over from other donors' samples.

The CDR3 DNA reads TGCGCCAGCAGCTTGGACCAGACCAGTGCAACTAATGAAAAACTGTTTTTT. Protein: CASSLDQTSATNEKLFF. The chain is built from TRBV5-1 and TRBJ1-4; D is unclear. Trimming took off 0 bases at V and 0 bases at J, with 12 bases between the two ends. The CDR3 has 17 residues. In germline, CDR1 is SGHRS, CDR2 YFSETQ.

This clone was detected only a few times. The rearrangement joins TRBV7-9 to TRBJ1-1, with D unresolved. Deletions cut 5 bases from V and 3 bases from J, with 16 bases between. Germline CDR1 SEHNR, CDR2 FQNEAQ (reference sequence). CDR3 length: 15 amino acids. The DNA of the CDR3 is TGTGCCAGCAGCGGCTCCGGGTGGGTTGACACTGAAGCTTTCTTT. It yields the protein CASSGSGWVDTEAFF.

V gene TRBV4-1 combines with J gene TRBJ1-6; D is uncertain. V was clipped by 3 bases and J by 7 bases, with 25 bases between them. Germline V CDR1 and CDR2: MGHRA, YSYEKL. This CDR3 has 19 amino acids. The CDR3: CASSHQVAQSLRSNSPLHF. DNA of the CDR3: TGCGCCAGCAGCCACCAAGTGGCGCAGTCACTAAGATCCAATTCACCCCTCCACTTT.

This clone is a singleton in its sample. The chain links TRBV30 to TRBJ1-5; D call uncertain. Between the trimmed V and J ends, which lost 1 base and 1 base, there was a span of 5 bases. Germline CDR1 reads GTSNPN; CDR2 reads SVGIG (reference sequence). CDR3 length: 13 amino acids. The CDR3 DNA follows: TGTGCCTGGAGTGGAAGCAGCAATCAGCCCCAGCATTTT. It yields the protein CAWSGSSNQPQHF.

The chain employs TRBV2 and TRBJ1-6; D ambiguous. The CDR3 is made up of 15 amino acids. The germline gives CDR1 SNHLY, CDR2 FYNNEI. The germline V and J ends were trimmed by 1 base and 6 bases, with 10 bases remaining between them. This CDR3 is CASSEGQVLNSPLHF. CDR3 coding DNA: TGTGCCAGCAGTGAAGGCCAGGTCCTTAATTCACCCCTCCACTTT.

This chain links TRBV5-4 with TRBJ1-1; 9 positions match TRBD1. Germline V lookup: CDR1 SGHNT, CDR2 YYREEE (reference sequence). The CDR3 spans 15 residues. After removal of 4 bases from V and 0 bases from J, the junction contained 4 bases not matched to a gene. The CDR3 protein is CASSQGTGMNTEAFF. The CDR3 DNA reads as TGTGCCAGCAGCCAGGGGACAGGGATGAACACTGAAGCTTTCTTT.

In nucleotides, the CDR3 is TGTGCCAGTAGTATAGGAGGAGGAGGTGCGGTCACCGGGGAGCTGTTTTTT. The encoded protein is CASSIGGGGAVTGELFF. V and J are TRBV19 and TRBJ2-2; D may be TRBD2 (5 bases). Trimming removed 1 base from V and 4 bases from J, with 16 bases in between. Germline loops: CDR1 LNHDA, CDR2 SQIVND (reference sequence). The CDR3 loop spans 17 amino acids. Full variable domain (missing parts from reference TRBV19 and TRBJ2-2): DGGITQSPKYLFRKEGQNVTLSCEQNLNHDAMYWYRQDPGQGLRLIYYSQIVNDFQKGDIAEGYSVSREKKESFPLTVTSAQKNPTAFYLCASSIGGGGAVTGELFFGEGSRLTVL.

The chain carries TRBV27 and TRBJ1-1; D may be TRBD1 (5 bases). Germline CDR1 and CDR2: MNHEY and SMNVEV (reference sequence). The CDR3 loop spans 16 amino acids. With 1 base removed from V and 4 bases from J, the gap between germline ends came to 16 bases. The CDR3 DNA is TGTGCCAGCAGTTTATGGTCCGGGGGAGTGGGCACTGAAGCTTTCTTT. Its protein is CASSLWSGGVGTEAFF.

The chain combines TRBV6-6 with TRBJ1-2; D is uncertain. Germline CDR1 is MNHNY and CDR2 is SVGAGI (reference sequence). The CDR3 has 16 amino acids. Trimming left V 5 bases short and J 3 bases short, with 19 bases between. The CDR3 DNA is TGTGCCAGCAGTCCCCGGGCCGGGTCAATGGACTATGGCTACACCTTC. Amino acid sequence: CASSPRAGSMDYGYTF.

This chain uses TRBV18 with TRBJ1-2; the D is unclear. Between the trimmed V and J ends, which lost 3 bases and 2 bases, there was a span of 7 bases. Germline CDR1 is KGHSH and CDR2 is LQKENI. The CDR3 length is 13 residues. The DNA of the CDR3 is TGTGCCAGCTCACCGGCGAGGAACTATGGCTACACCTTC. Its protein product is CASSPARNYGYTF.

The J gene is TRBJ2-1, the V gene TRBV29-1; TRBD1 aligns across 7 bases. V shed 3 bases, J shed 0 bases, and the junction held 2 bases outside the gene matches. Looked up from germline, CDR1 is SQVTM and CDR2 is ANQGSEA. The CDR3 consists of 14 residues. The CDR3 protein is CSVERGHSYNEQFF. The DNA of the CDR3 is TGCAGCGTTGAGAGGGGGCACTCCTACAATGAGCAGTTCTTC.

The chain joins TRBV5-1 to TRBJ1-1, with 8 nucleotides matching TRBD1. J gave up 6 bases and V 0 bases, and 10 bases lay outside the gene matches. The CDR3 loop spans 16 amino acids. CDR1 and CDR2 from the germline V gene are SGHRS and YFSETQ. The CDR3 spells CASSLGNTGGDSEAFF. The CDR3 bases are TGCGCCAGCAGCTTGGGAAACACAGGGGGAGATTCTGAAGCTTTCTTT.

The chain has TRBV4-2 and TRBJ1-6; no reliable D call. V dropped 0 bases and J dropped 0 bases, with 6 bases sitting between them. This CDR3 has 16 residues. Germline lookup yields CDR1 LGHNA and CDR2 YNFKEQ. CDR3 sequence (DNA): TGTGCCAGCAGCCAAGAGGGGAGCTCCTATAATTCACCCCTCCACTTT. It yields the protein CASSQEGSSYNSPLHF.

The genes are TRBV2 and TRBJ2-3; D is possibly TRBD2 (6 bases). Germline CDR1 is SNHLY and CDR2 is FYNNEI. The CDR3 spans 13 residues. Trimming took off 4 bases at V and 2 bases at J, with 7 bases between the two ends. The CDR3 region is CASSGLDTDTQYF. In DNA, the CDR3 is TGTGCCAGCAGTGGACTAGACACAGATACGCAGTATTTT.

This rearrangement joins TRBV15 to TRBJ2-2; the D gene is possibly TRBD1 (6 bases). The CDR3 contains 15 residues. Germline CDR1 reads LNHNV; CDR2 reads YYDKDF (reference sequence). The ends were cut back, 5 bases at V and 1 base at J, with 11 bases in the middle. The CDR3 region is CATSLGQKNTGELFF. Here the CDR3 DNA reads TGTGCCACCAGCTTGGGACAAAAGAACACCGGGGAGCTGTTTTTT.

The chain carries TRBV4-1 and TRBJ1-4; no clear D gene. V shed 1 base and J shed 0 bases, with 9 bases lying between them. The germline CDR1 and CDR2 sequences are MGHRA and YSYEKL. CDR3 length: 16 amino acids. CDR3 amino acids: CASSQGRSATNEKLFF. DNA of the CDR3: TGCGCCAGCAGCCAAGGCCGTTCAGCAACTAATGAAAAACTGTTTTTT.

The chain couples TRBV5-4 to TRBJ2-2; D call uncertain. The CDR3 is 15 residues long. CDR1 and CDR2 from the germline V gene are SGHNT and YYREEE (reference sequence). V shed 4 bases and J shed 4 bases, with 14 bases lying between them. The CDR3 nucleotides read TGTGCCAGCAGCCGATCGATGGACCTCACCGGGGAGCTGTTTTTT. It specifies CASSRSMDLTGELFF.

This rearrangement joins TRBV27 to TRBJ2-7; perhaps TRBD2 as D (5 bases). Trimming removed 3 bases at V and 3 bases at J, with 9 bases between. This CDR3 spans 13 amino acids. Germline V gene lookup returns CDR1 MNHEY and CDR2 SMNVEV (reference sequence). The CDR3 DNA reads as TGTGCCAGCAGTTTTCTAGCTAACTACGAGCAGTACTTC. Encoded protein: CASSFLANYEQYF.

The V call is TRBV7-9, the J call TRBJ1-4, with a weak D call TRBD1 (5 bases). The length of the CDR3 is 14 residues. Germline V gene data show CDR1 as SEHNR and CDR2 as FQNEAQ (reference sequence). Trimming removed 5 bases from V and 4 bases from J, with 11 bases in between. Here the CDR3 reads CASSPGRNNEKLFF. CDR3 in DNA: TGTGCCAGCAGCCCGGGACGGAATAATGAAAAACTGTTTTTT.

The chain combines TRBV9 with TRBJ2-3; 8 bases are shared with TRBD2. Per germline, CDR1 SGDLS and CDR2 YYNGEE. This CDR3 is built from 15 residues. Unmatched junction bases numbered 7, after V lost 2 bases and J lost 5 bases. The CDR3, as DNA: TGTGCCAGCAGCGTCGATCCCGGGGGGGGAGATACGCAGTATTTT. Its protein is CASSVDPGGGDTQYF. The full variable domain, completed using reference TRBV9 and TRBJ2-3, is DSGVTQTPKHLITATGQRVTLRCSPRSGDLSVYWYQQSLDQGLQFLIQYYNGEERAKGNILERFSAQQFPDLHSELNLSSLELGDSALYFCASSVDPGGGDTQYFGPGTRLTVL.

The CDR3 DNA sequence: TGTGCCTGGAGTATGGACAGCAATCAGCCCCAGCATTTT. Amino acids: CAWSMDSNQPQHF. The chain uses TRBV30 and TRBJ1-5, with no clear D. This CDR3 has 13 residues. Germline loops: CDR1 GTSNPN, CDR2 SVGIG (reference sequence). Trimming removed 2 bases at V and 1 base at J, with 6 bases between.

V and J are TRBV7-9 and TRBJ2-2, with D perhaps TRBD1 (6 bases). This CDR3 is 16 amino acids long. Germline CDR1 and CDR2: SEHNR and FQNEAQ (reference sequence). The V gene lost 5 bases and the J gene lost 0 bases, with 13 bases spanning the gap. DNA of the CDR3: TGTGCCAGCAGCAAACAGGGCGCGCCGAACACCGGGGAGCTGTTTTTT. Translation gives CASSKQGAPNTGELFF.

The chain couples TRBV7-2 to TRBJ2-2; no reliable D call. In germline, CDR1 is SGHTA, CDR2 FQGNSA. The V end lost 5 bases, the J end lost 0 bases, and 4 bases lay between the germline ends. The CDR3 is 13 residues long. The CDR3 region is CASSVANTGELFF. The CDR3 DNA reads TGTGCCAGCAGCGTCGCGAACACCGGGGAGCTGTTTTTT.

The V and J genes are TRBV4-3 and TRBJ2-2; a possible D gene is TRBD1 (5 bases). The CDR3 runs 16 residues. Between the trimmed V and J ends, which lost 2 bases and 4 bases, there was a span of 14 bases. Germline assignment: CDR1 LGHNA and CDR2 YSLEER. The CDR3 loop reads CASSQWRQTRTGELFF. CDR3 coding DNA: TGCGCCAGCAGCCAATGGAGACAGACTCGCACCGGGGAGCTGTTTTTT.

DNA for the CDR3: TGTGCCAGCAGCTTATATCGCCGGACTAGCGGGCGCAGCACAGATACGCAGTATTTT. Amino acids: CASSLYRRTSGRSTDTQYF. The V call is TRBV13, the J call TRBJ2-3, with TRBD2 matching 11 bases. CDR3 size: 19 residues. Germline-derived CDR1 and CDR2 are PRHDT and FYEKMQ (reference sequence). J gave up 0 bases and V 2 bases, and 10 bases lay outside the gene matches.

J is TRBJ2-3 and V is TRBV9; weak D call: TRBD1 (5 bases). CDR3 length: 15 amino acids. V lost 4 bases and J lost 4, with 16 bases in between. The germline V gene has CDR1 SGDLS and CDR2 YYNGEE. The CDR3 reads CASSISQAGPDTQYF. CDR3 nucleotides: TGTGCCAGCAGCATCTCACAGGCTGGCCCAGATACGCAGTATTTT.

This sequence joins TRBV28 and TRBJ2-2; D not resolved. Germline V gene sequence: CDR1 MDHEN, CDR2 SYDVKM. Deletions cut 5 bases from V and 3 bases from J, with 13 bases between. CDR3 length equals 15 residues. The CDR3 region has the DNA TGTGCCAGCAGTATCCGGGCCCCCTACACCGGGGAGCTGTTTTTT. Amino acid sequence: CASSIRAPYTGELFF.

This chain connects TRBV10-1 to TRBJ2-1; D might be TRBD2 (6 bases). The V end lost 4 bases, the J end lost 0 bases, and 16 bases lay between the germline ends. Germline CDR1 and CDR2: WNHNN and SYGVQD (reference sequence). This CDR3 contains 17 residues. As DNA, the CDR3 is TGCGCCAGCAGTGTTTTTAGCGGTGACAGCTCCTACAATGAGCAGTTCTTC. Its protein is CASSVFSGDSSYNEQFF.

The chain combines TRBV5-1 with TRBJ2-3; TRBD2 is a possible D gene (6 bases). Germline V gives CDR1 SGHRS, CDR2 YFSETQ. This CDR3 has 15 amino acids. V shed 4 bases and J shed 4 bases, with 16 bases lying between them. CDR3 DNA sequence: TGCGCCAGCAGCCGCGACTCGGGGGTGGCAGATACGCAGTATTTT. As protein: CASSRDSGVADTQYF.

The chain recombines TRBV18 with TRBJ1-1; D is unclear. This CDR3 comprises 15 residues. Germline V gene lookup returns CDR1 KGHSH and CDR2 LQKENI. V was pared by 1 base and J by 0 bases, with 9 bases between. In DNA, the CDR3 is TGTGCCAGCTCACCACGGGCGGATATGAACACTGAAGCTTTCTTT. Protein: CASSPRADMNTEAFF. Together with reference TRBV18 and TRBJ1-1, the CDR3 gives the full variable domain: NAGVMQNPRHLVRRRGQEARLRCSPMKGHSHVYWYRQLPEEGLKFMVYLQKENIIDESGMPKERFSAEFPKEGPSILRIQQVVRGDSAAYFCASSPRADMNTEAFFGQGTRLTVV.